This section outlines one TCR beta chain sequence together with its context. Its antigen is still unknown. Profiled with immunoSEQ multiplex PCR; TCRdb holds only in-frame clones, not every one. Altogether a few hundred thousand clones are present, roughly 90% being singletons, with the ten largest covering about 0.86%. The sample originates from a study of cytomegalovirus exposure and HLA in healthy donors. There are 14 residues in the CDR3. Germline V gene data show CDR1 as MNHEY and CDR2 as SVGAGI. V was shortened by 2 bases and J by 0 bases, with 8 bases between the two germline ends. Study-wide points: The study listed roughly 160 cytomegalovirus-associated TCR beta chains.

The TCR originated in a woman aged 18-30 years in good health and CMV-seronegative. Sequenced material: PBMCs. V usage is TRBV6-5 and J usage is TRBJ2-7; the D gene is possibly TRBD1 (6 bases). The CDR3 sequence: CASSYDRISYEQYF. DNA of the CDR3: TGTGCCAGCAGTTACGACAGGATCTCCTACGAGCAGTACTTC.